The 31 T cell receptor beta chains in this list originate from one sample, sequenced in a study of shared clonotypes between healthy human individuals. The repertoire was sequenced with immunoSEQ multiplex PCR; TCRdb's copy has only in-frame clones and lacks some. The sample lists some 2,000,000 clones, nearly 97% occurring once. The sample was naive CD4+ T cells sorted from blood. Subset here: CD45RA+ positively selected. The receptor source for this set is a man in his late teens or twenties in good health.

The J gene is TRBJ2-5, the V gene TRBV11-2; TRBD2 aligns across 11 bases. The length of the CDR3 is 15 residues. From germline, CDR1 is SGHAT and CDR2 FQNNGV. The V segment lost 9 bases and the J segment 2 bases; nucleotides outside the gene matches: 8. The CDR3 nucleotides are TGTGCCAGTACCACGGGACTAGCGGAACAAGAGACCCAGTACTTC. It translates to CASTTGLAEQETQYF.

This chain joins TRBV7-5 and TRBJ1-5. TRBV7-5 is listed as a pseudogene. The CDR3 consists of 11 residues. CDR3 sequence reads: CARSLCQPQHF. CDR3 in DNA: TGTGCCAGAAGCTTATGTCAGCCCCAGCATTTT.

The rearrangement joins TRBV18 to TRBJ2-7, with 9 bases that match TRBD1. Germline CDR1 KGHSH, CDR2 LQKENI. The CDR3 is 15 amino acids. Trimming removed 2 bases from V and 0 bases from J; junction bases left unmatched: 2. CDR3 sequence reads: CASSPWTGDSYEQYF. The CDR3 DNA sequence: TGTGCCAGCTCACCATGGACAGGGGACTCCTACGAGCAGTACTTC.

The chain has TRBV4-1 and TRBJ2-7; D unclear. This CDR3 has 13 amino acids. Per germline, CDR1 MGHRA and CDR2 YSYEKL. V was trimmed by 3 bases and J by 7 bases, leaving 13 bases between them. CDR3 loop: CASSQPGRREQYF. The CDR3 DNA sequence: TGCGCCAGCAGCCAGCCCGGACGGAGAGAGCAGTACTTC.

The genes are TRBV19 and TRBJ2-3; 8 bases map to TRBD2. V lost 3 bases and J lost 2; bases outside the gene matches: 16. Per the germline V gene, CDR1 is LNHDA and CDR2 is SQIVND (reference sequence). This CDR3 region has 19 residues. The CDR3 nucleotides are TGTGCCAGTAGTATCGAGTCGGGGGGGGCAGGAGGTCACACAGATACGCAGTATTTT. Translated: CASSIESGGAGGHTDTQYF.

The chain couples TRBV7-9 to TRBJ2-5, with D possibly being TRBD1 or TRBD2 (5 bases each). From germline, CDR1 is SEHNR and CDR2 FQNEAQ (reference sequence). CDR3 size: 13 residues. The V end lost 3 bases, the J end lost 5 bases, and 10 bases lay between the germline ends. The CDR3 nucleotides are TGTGCCAGCAGCTTGTTCAGGGAGGAGACCCAGTACTTC. Its translation: CASSLFREETQYF. Full variable domain (remainder filled in from reference TRBV7-9 and TRBJ2-5): DTGVSQNPRHKITKRGQNVTFRCDPISEHNRLYWYRQTLGQGPEFLTYFQNEAQLEKSRLLSDRFSAERPKGSFSTLEIQRTEQGDSAMYLCASSLFREETQYFGPGTRLLVL.

The rearrangement links TRBV28 to TRBJ1-6; D call uncertain. V lost 5 bases and J 10 bases, leaving 15 bases between the germline ends. CDR1 MDHEN and CDR2 SYDVKM come from the germline V gene. The length of the CDR3 is 14 residues. As DNA, the CDR3 is TGTGCCAGCAGTACCCGGTCCAGCGGGTCACCCCTCCACTTT. Translated, it gives CASSTRSSGSPLHF.

The chain is built from TRBV10-3 and TRBJ2-5; the D gene could be TRBD1 or TRBD2 (5 bases each). The CDR3 totals 15 residues. Germline assignment: CDR1 ENHRY and CDR2 SYGVKD. Between the trimmed V and J ends, which lost 5 bases and 2 bases, there was a span of 15 bases. CDR3 protein: CAISPGLWGQETQYF. The CDR3 coding sequence is TGTGCCATCAGTCCTGGACTCTGGGGGCAAGAGACCCAGTACTTC.

This chain joins TRBV21-1 and TRBJ2-7; TRBD1, the table's D call, was not compared with the DNA. TRBV21-1 represents a pseudogene. The CDR3 is 14 residues long. The DNA of the CDR3 is TGTGCCAGCAGCAAAGTTCAGGGATGGGGCGAGCAGTACTTC. Translating gives CASSKVQGWGEQYF.

This chain joins TRBV5-6 and TRBJ2-7, with D possibly being TRBD2 (5 bases). The germline V and J ends were trimmed by 4 bases and 1 base, with 12 bases remaining between them. The CDR3 spans 14 residues. Germline V gives CDR1 SGHDT, CDR2 YYEEEE. The CDR3, as DNA: TGTGCCAGCAGCACGGATGAGGGTTCCTACGAGCAGTACTTC. Its translation: CASSTDEGSYEQYF.

This clone has a single count. This rearrangement joins TRBV25-1 to TRBJ1-2, with TRBD1 matching over 7 bases. V trimming: 2 bases; J trimming: 6 bases; junction bases outside the gene matches: 12. This CDR3 spans 16 amino acids. Germline loops: CDR1 MGHDK, CDR2 SYGVNS. This CDR3 reads CASSEPGRQGRHGYTF. CDR3 sequence (DNA): TGTGCCAGCAGTGAACCCGGGAGACAGGGAAGGCATGGCTACACCTTC.

The V gene is TRBV7-2, the J gene TRBJ2-2; no clear D gene. CDR1 SGHTA and CDR2 FQGNSA come from the germline V gene. V shed 1 base and J shed 4 bases, with 4 bases lying between them. The CDR3 contains 13 residues. Here the CDR3 DNA reads TGTGCCAGCAGCTTAGGGGCCACCGGGGAGCTGTTTTTT. Amino acids: CASSLGATGELFF.

V and J are TRBV5-6 and TRBJ2-7; tentatively, D is TRBD2 (5 bases). This CDR3 has 15 residues. Germline values: CDR1 SGHDT, CDR2 YYEEEE. V dropped 3 bases and J dropped 5 bases, with 18 bases sitting between them. CDR3 nucleotides: TGTGCCAGCAGCTCGCCGGGATTCTTGGGCCACGAGCAGTACTTC. It yields the protein CASSSPGFLGHEQYF.

The chain employs TRBV5-1 and TRBJ1-2, with a tentative D call TRBD1 (5 bases). CDR3 size: 15 residues. V was shortened by 0 bases and J by 2 bases, with 11 bases between the two germline ends. Germline V gene sequence: CDR1 SGHRS, CDR2 YFSETQ. The CDR3 DNA sequence: TGCGCCAGCAGCTTGGGAGGGGAGATAAACTATGGCTACACCTTC. Protein sequence: CASSLGGEINYGYTF.

The chain recombines TRBV30 with TRBJ2-5, with a possible D match to TRBD2 (5 bases). The V and J ends lost 8 bases and 2 bases respectively, with 15 bases between them. The CDR3 is 13 residues long. Per the germline V gene, CDR1 is GTSNPN and CDR2 is SVGIG (reference sequence). The CDR3 DNA is TGTGCCCGCCGGAGGTCGGGACAAGAGACCCAGTACTTC. Translation gives CARRRSGQETQYF.

The V gene is TRBV5-4, the J gene TRBJ2-3, with D maybe TRBD2 (6 bases). Germline CDR1 is SGHNT and CDR2 is YYREEE (reference sequence). CDR3 length equals 16 residues. V was clipped by 4 bases and J by 2 bases, with 17 bases between them. CDR3: CASSRPSATTTDTQYF. In DNA form, the CDR3 reads TGTGCCAGCAGCAGGCCTAGCGCAACCACCACAGATACGCAGTATTTT.

This chain links TRBV6-1 with TRBJ2-7; the D gene is possibly TRBD2 (6 bases). Per germline, CDR1 MNHNS and CDR2 SASEGT. V was cut by 3 bases and J by 0 bases, with 9 bases left in between. This CDR3 has 14 amino acids. CDR3 in amino acids: CASSERDFSYEQYF. CDR3 in DNA: TGTGCCAGCAGTGAGCGGGACTTCTCCTACGAGCAGTACTTC.

This chain uses TRBV30 with TRBJ2-3; TRBD2 matches 8 bases. V trimming: 5 bases; J trimming: 3 bases; junction bases outside the gene matches: 10. The CDR3 consists of 15 residues. In germline, CDR1 is GTSNPN, CDR2 SVGIG (reference sequence). The CDR3 bases are TGTGCCTGGGGTCCGAGCGGGAGTAGGACAGATACGCAGTATTTT. As protein: CAWGPSGSRTDTQYF.

The chain is built from TRBV10-1 and TRBJ1-1, with D maybe TRBD1 (5 bases). Per the germline V gene, CDR1 is WNHNN and CDR2 is SYGVQD (reference sequence). The germline V and J ends were trimmed by 3 bases and 7 bases, with 12 bases remaining between them. CDR3 length equals 13 residues. CDR3 in amino acids: CASSDSGAREAFF. The CDR3 DNA follows: TGCGCCAGCAGTGATTCCGGGGCCCGTGAAGCTTTCTTT.

J is TRBJ2-2 and V is TRBV9, with TRBD1 identical over 7 bases. V dropped 5 bases and J dropped 5; count of bases not matched to a gene: 6. The germline CDR1 and CDR2 sequences are SGDLS and YYNGEE. The CDR3 contains 14 residues. The DNA of the CDR3 is TGTGCCAGCAGAGAGGACAGGCTGACCGGGGAGCTGTTTTTT. Protein: CASREDRLTGELFF.

The V gene is TRBV5-1, the J gene TRBJ2-3, with 8 positions matching TRBD2. With 0 bases clipped from V and 5 bases from J, the junction kept 2 bases outside the gene matches. In germline, CDR1 is SGHRS, CDR2 YFSETQ. The CDR3 totals 14 residues. The CDR3 nucleotides read TGCGCCAGCAGCTTGGTTAGCGGGGTAGATACGCAGTATTTT. As protein: CASSLVSGVDTQYF.

The V and J genes are TRBV10-2 and TRBJ2-5; the D gene is possibly TRBD2 (7 bases). CDR1 and CDR2 (germline): WSHSY, SAAADI. There are 14 residues in the CDR3. The V and J ends lost 7 bases and 4 bases respectively, with 16 bases between them. The CDR3 DNA reads TGCGCCAGCATTCAGGACAGCGGGGTAGAGACCCAGTACTTC. Protein sequence: CASIQDSGVETQYF.

The chain links TRBV5-4 to TRBJ2-7; tentative D call: TRBD1 (6 bases). Germline lookup yields CDR1 SGHNT and CDR2 YYREEE (reference sequence). This CDR3 is built from 14 residues. V was clipped by 9 bases and J by 5 bases, with 21 bases between them. CDR3 sequence reads: CATQNTGQWDEQYF. The CDR3 nucleotides are TGTGCCACCCAAAACACAGGGCAATGGGACGAGCAGTACTTC.

The V gene is TRBV1, the J gene TRBJ1-3. TRBV1 is flagged as a pseudogene. This CDR3 region has 14 residues. The CDR3 bases are TGCACCAGCAGGAGAGCCAGCTCTGGAAACACCATATATTTT. This codes for CTSRRASSGNTIYF.

The V call is TRBV13, the J call TRBJ2-7, with D possibly called TRBD1 or TRBD2 (5 bases each). Trimming cost V 3 bases and J 5 bases, with 11 bases left between them. The CDR3 extends over 13 amino acids. In germline, CDR1 is PRHDT, CDR2 FYEKMQ (reference sequence). CDR3 protein: CASSFGGGDEQYF. The CDR3, as DNA: TGTGCCAGCAGCTTTGGGGGTGGCGACGAGCAGTACTTC. The complete variable domain, with remaining parts taken from reference TRBV13 and TRBJ2-7, reads AAGVIQSPRHLIKEKRETATLKCYPIPRHDTVYWYQQGPGQDPQFLISFYEKMQSDKGSIPDRFSAQQFSDYHSELNMSSLELGDSALYFCASSFGGGDEQYFGPGTRLTVT.

This sequence joins TRBV4-3 and TRBJ2-2; the D gene is possibly TRBD2 (6 bases). This CDR3 spans 17 amino acids. The germline CDR1 and CDR2 sequences are LGHNA and YSLEER. Trimming took off 0 bases at V and 2 bases at J, with 13 bases between the two ends. CDR3 DNA: TGCGCCAGCAGCCAAGAAGTGGCTAGCGCCAACACCGGGGAGCTGTTTTTT. Protein sequence: CASSQEVASANTGELFF.

The V gene is TRBV7-9, the J gene TRBJ2-7, with 8 bases fitting TRBD2. The V gene end was trimmed by 2 bases and the J gene end by 2 bases; junction bases not matched to a gene: 2. The CDR3 covers 14 residues. The V gene's germline CDR1 is SEHNR and CDR2 FQNEAQ (reference sequence). CDR3 coding DNA: TGTGCCAGCAGCTTAAGTAGCGGGGCCTACGAGCAGTACTTC. Translation gives CASSLSSGAYEQYF.

The rearrangement uses TRBV6-5 and TRBJ1-4; no firm D call. The CDR3 runs 14 residues. Germline V gene lookup returns CDR1 MNHEY and CDR2 SVGAGI. The V gene lost 5 bases and the J gene lost 3 bases, with 10 bases spanning the gap. CDR3 bases: TGTGCCAGCAGTCGGACGGGTGCTAATGAAAAACTGTTTTTT. This encodes CASSRTGANEKLFF.

The chain is built from TRBV6-5 and TRBJ2-5, with D perhaps TRBD1 (5 bases). Germline lookup yields CDR1 MNHEY and CDR2 SVGAGI. The ends were cut back, 2 bases at V and 2 bases at J, with 9 bases in the middle. CDR3 length equals 14 residues. The CDR3 reads CASSYAQGQETQYF. Here the CDR3 DNA reads TGTGCCAGCAGTTACGCGCAGGGACAAGAGACCCAGTACTTC.

This chain links TRBV6-6 with TRBJ2-7; D is ambiguous. Trimming left V 6 bases short and J 5 bases short, with 14 bases between. The CDR3 sequence is 13 residues long. The germline V gene encodes CDR1 MNHNY and CDR2 SVGAGI (reference sequence). The CDR3 coding sequence is TGTGCCAGCAGGGATCAGGCGTCCAACGAGCAGTACTTC. Translating gives CASRDQASNEQYF.

The chain employs TRBV30 and TRBJ2-2; no reliable D call. The germline CDR1 and CDR2 sequences are GTSNPN and SVGIG (reference sequence). Trimming took off 3 bases at V and 2 bases at J, with 10 bases between the two ends. The CDR3 consists of 14 residues. The CDR3 spells CAWRRLVNTGELFF. DNA for the CDR3: TGTGCCTGGAGGAGGCTAGTCAACACCGGGGAGCTGTTTTTT.